The source of this T cell receptor beta chain is a study of regulatory T cells in long-lasting Graves disease. CDR3 size: 15 residues. Germline values: CDR1 SGHTA, CDR2 FQGNSA. V was clipped by 1 base and J by 4 bases; unmatched bases: 6. Time point meaning: newly diagnosed GD, antithyroid drugs for less than 3 months. PBMC-derived RNA was used for the TCR library. Libraries of TCR beta came from iRepertoire HTBI primers plus Arm-PCR of CDR3 regions. MiXCR, applied by TCRdb to the multiplex PCR reads, yields one record per CDR3 protein. The table records 410,000 or so distinct CDR3 sequences, 15% of them present only once. The same data also went into a second study, on T cells in Graves' hyperthyroidism and ophthalmopathy. From that report: Blood also carried most thyroid clonotypes expanded above 0.001.

V is TRBV7-2 and J is TRBJ1-2; 7 bases line up with TRBD1. The sequencing here drew on peripheral blood mononuclear cells (PBMCs), taken at new diagnosis, from a patient treated with antithyroid drugs. This receptor was obtained from a woman under 40 with Graves disease. The CDR3 nucleotides read TGTGCCAGCAGCTTAGGTCTAGGGGGCTTCTATGGCTACACCTTC. This translates into CASSLGLGGFYGYTF.